This T cell receptor (beta chain) stems from a study of OX40 agonist ivuxolimab in advanced cancers. Germline-derived CDR1 and CDR2 are DFQATT and SNEGSKA (reference sequence). CDR3 length equals 11 residues. V lost 0 bases and J lost 10, with 4 bases in between. Repertoires were generated with immunoSEQ multiplex PCR, while TCRdb's copy carries only in-frame clones and drops some. Of 25,000 to 35,000 clones in the sample, 90% were seen once. This receptor was identified in an adult with an advanced solid tumor such as melanoma, head and neck, liver or kidney cancer. Sample: CD4+ or CD8+ T cells sorted from blood, taken in a trial of the OX40 agonist ivuxolimab. This sequence joins TRBV20-1 and TRBJ1-6; D not certain. Written as DNA, the CDR3 is TGCAGTGCTAGAGAAGGGTCACCCCTCCACTTT. Amino acid sequence: CSAREGSPLHF.